This T cell receptor (beta chain) was identified during a study of shared clonotypes between healthy human individuals. All of the donors resided in Nashville, Tennessee, and each was a Caucasian adult. About 90 million PBMCs per unsorted sample were used for genomic DNA. Input per replicate PCR of unsorted PBMC was about 0.3 ug DNA, corresponding to about 30,000 T cell genomes. Generated by immunoSEQ multiplex PCR, the TCRdb table keeps only in-frame clones and is missing some. The repertoire includes fewer than 550,000 clones, around 79% of them detected once, and under 15% sits in the top ten. CDR1 is MNHEY and CDR2 is SVGAGI in the germline V gene. V lost 4 bases to trimming and J lost 3 bases, with 13 bases between them. This CDR3 has 15 residues.

The chain combines TRBV6-5 with TRBJ2-1; D is unresolved. The sequenced sample was PBMCs. The TCR sequence derives from a middle-aged woman in good health. Some clones in this sample may be carry-over from other donors' samples. Here the CDR3 reads CASSLARFVYNEQFF. CDR3 sequence (DNA): TGTGCCAGCAGTTTAGCCCGGTTTGTCTACAATGAGCAGTTCTTC.